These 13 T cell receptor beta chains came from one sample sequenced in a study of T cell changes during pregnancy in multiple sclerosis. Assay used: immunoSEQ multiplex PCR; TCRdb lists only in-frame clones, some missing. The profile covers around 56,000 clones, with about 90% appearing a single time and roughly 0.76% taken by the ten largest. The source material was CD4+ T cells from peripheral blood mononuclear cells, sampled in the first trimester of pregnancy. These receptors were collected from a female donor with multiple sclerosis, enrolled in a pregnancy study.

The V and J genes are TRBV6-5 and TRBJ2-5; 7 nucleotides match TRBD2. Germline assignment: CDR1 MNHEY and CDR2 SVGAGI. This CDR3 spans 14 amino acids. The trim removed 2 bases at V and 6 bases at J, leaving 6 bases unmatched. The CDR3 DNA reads TGTGCCAGCAGTTACGGGGGAGGGCGTAAGACCCAGTACTTC. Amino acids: CASSYGGGRKTQYF.

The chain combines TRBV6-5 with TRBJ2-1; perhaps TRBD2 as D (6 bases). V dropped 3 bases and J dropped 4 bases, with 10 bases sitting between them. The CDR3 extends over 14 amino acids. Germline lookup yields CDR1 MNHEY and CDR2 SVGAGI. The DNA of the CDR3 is TGTGCCAGCAGTTATTGGAGGGGATACAATGAGCAGTTCTTC. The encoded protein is CASSYWRGYNEQFF.

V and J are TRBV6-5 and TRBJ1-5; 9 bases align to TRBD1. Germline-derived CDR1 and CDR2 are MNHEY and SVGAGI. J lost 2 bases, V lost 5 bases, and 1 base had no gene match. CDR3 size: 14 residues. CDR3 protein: CASSRTGGNQPQHF. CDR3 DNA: TGTGCCAGCAGTCGGACAGGGGGCAATCAGCCCCAGCATTTT.

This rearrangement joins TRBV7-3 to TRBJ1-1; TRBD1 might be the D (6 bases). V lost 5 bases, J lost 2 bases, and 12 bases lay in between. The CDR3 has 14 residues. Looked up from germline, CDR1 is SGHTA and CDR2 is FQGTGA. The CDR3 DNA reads TGTGCCAGCAGCCCCAGGGGACCTAACACTGAAGCTTTCTTT. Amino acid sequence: CASSPRGPNTEAFF.

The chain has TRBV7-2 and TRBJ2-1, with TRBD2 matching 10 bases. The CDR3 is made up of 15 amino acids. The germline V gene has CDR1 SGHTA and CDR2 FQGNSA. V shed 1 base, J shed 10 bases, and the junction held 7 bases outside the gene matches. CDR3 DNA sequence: TGTGCCAGCAGCTTAGTGAGCGGGGGGGCGGGAGAGCAGTTCTTC. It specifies CASSLVSGGAGEQFF. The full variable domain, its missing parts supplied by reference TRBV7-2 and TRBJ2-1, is GAGVSQSPSNKVTEKGKDVELRCDPISGHTALYWYRQSLGQGLEFLIYFQGNSAPDKSGLPSDRFSAERTGGSVSTLTIQRTQQEDSAVYLCASSLVSGGAGEQFFGPGTRLTVL.

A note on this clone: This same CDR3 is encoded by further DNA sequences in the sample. CDR3 nucleotides: TGTGCCAGCAGTTACTCAGGGGGAACTGAAGCTTTCTTT. It specifies CASSYSGGTEAFF. This rearrangement joins TRBV6-5 to TRBJ1-1; D might be TRBD1 (6 bases). V was cut by 0 bases and J by 5 bases, with 7 bases left in between. The CDR3 contains 13 residues. Germline CDR1 reads MNHEY; CDR2 reads SVGAGI.

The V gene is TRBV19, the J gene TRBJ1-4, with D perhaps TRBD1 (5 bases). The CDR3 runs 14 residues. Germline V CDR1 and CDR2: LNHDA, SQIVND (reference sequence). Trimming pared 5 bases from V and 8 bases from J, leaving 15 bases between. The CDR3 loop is CASSLGQGVEKLFF. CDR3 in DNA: TGTGCCAGTAGTCTGGGGCAGGGTGTCGAAAAACTGTTTTTT.

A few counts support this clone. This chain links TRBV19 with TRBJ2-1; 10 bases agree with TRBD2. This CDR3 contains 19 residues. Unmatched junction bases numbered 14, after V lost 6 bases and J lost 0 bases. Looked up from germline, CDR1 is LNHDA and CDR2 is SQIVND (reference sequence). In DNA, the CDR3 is TGTGCCAGTAGGTCTGGGCTAGCGGGGGAACTGAGCTCCTACAATGAGCAGTTCTTC. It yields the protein CASRSGLAGELSSYNEQFF.

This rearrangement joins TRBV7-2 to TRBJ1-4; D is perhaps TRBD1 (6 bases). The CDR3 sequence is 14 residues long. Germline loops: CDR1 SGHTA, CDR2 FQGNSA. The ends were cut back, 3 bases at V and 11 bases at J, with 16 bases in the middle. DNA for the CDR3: TGTGCCAGCAGCTTGCAAGTCGCGGGGGCGAAACTGTTTTTT. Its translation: CASSLQVAGAKLFF.

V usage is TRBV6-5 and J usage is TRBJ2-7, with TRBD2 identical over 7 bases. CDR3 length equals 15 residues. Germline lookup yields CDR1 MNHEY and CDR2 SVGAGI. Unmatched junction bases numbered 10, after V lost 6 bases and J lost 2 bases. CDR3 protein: CASSSSTSPPYEQYF. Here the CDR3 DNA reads TGTGCCAGCAGCTCTTCGACTAGCCCTCCCTACGAGCAGTACTTC.

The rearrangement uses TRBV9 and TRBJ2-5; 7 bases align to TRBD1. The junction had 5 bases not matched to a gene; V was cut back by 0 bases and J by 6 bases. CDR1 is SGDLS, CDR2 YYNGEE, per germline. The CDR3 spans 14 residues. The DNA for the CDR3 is TGTGCCAGCAGCGTAGGATCAGGGGGTAAGACCCAGTACTTC. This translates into CASSVGSGGKTQYF.

The CDR3 DNA reads TGTGCCTGGAGTGGGTGGAGGGGCGGGGAGCTGTTTTTT. Residues: CAWSGWRGGELFF. The chain uses TRBV30 and TRBJ2-2; weak D call: TRBD2 (6 bases). This CDR3 is 13 amino acids long. Deletions cut 1 base from V and 7 bases from J, with 10 bases between. Germline V CDR1 and CDR2: GTSNPN, SVGIG (reference sequence).

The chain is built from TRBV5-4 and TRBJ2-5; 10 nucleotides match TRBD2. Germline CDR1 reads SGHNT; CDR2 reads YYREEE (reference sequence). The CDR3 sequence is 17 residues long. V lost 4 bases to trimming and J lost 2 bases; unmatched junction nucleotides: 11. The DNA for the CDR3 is TGTGCCAGCAGCCTGGCCGGACTAGCGGCGGTACAAGAGACCCAGTACTTC. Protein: CASSLAGLAAVQETQYF.